The sequence of this T cell receptor (beta chain) was determined in a study of shared clonotypes between healthy human individuals. Each subset's genomic DNA was split evenly across several immunoSEQ plates. Some clones are missing from TCRdb's copy, which holds only in-frame ones; the method was immunoSEQ multiplex PCR. Of some 510,000 clones listed, 60% to 85% are singletons. The CDR3 is 12 residues long. Germline-derived CDR1 and CDR2 are SGHTA and FQGTGA. Trimming removed 8 bases from V and 4 bases from J, with 11 bases in between. The receptor comes from a woman between 40 and 55 years old in good health. Some clones in this sample may be carry-over from other donors' samples. Input material: PBMCs. The chain couples TRBV7-3 to TRBJ2-5; D is perhaps TRBD2 (6 bases). The CDR3 protein is CASGMGGETQYF. In nucleotides, the CDR3 is TGTGCCAGCGGGATGGGGGGAGAGACCCAGTACTTC.